This entry is about one TCR beta chain. This entry belongs to a study of CD8 T cells in Susac syndrome. Random-hexamer reverse transcription was applied to about 0.45 to 1 ug RNA. TCRdb reanalysed the immunoSEQ multiplex PCR reads using MiXCR and keeps one entry per CDR3 protein. The sample includes roughly 80,000 distinct CDR3 sequences, approximately 94% seen only once; the top ten take roughly 0.5%. Germline CDR1 and CDR2: SGHNT and YYREEE (reference sequence). The CDR3 spans 15 residues. With V trimmed by 6 bases and J by 1 base, 6 bases remained unmatched. Sequenced sample: CD8+ T cells from PBMCs. This chain connects TRBV5-4 to TRBJ2-1; 8 bases agree with TRBD2. The sequence derives from a human donor with Susac syndrome. The CDR3 DNA follows: TGTGCCAGCAACCGTCGGGAGGGATCCTACAATGAGCAGTTCTTC. The encoded protein is CASNRREGSYNEQFF.